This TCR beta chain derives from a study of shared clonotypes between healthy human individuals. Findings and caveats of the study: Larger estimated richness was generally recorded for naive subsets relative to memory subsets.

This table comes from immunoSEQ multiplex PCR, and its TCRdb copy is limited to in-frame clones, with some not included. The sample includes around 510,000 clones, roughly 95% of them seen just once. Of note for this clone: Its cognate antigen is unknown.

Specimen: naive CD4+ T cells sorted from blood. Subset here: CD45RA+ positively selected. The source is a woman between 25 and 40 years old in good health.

CDR3 nucleotide sequence: TGTGCCAGCAGCCCGGGGTGGGGGTCCCACAATGAGCAGTTCTTC. It yields the protein CASSPGWGSHNEQFF. The V call is TRBV7-7, the J call TRBJ2-1; the D call may be TRBD1 or TRBD2 (5 bases each). Germline V gene lookup returns CDR1 SSHAT and CDR2 FNYEAQ (reference sequence). V gave up 5 bases and J gave up 5 bases, with 16 bases separating them. This CDR3 is built from 15 residues. The full variable domain, with the rest looked up from reference TRBV7-7 and TRBJ2-1, is GAGVSQSPRYKVTKRGQDVTLRCDPISSHATLYWYQQALGQGPEFLTYFNYEAQPDKSGLPSDRFSAERPEGSISTLTIQRTEQRDSAMYRCASSPGWGSHNEQFFGPGTRLTVL.